This T cell receptor (beta chain) is drawn from a study of CD8 T cells in Susac syndrome (dated by TCRdb to between 2018 and 2021). In terms of the full investigation: Repertoire sequencing was used to test whether CD8+ T cell activation and differentiation in Susac syndrome was antigen driven. CD8+ T cell repertoire clonality was compared between more than 9 healthy donors, approximately 14 Susac syndrome patients and about 15 multiple sclerosis patients. Paper-wide results and their limitations: The TCR sequencing and HLA analysis was acknowledged to have included a relatively small number of individuals.

Of note for this clonotype: No antigen is known for it. Base qualities are not at hand, and no much larger clone is one base apart.

Peripheral blood CD8+ and CD4+ T cells from healthy donors, Susac syndrome patients and multiple sclerosis patients were profiled by high-throughput TCR beta sequencing. Treatment-naive patients with stable or active relapsing-remitting disease fulfilling revised McDonald criteria were used as multiple sclerosis controls. Bulk CD8+ and CD4+ T cells were purified by magnetic negative isolation, while CD8+ TEMRA cells were enriched using FACS. Blood was collected in EDTA tubes and processed within 24 hours, with PBMCs isolated through density gradient centrifugation. PBMCs destined for TCR sequencing were cryopreserved in liquid nitrogen and later thawed in a 37 °C water bath. Purity of sorted or isolated CD4+, CD8+ and CD8+ TEMRA cells was at least 90%. RNA was extracted using the RNeasy kit, and roughly 0.5 to 1 microgram was reverse transcribed with random hexamers. TCR beta CDR3 regions were amplified with the immunoSEQ multiplex PCR assay covering 54 Vbeta and 13 Jbeta segments. To correct PCR amplification bias, a synthetic template baseline was used for both primer optimization and computational correction. In the source study's methods: Reads were annotated to V, D and J genes according to IMGT and were analyzed with immunoSEQ Analyzer, with only productive sequences retained. Clonality was computed as one minus Shannon entropy normalized by log2 of the number of productive unique sequences. For each patient and control, public and private clones were evaluated among the 100 most prevalent clones. Clones were defined as Susac-specific if absent from the healthy and MS cohorts, from 1052 published viral clones and from other ImmuneACCESS disease sequences. TCRdb redid the processing of the public reads, applying fastp at Q25 and MiXCR, and retained in-frame beta chains. Entries that share a CDR3 protein sequence are merged under the most common genes and DNA. TCRdb, rather than the study authors, made the V and J calls. The sample data list some 400,000 distinct CDR3 sequences, and more than 70% of these were observed just once. More than 0.09% of the sample is held by the ten biggest clonotypes.

The CDR3 runs 15 amino acids, cysteine and phenylalanine included. The CDR3 DNA has 45 bases and is translated from base 1. The germline V gene encodes CDR1 GTSNPN and CDR2 SVGIG (reference sequence). V loses 4 bases, J loses 5 bases, and the germline ends lie 20 bases apart. Specimen: CD8+ T cells from PBMCs. In this chain, TRBV30 is recombined with TRBJ1-1; the D gene remains uncertain. This clonotype was obtained from a human donor with multiple sclerosis. The DNA reads TGTGCCTGGAATGCCTACCCCCTGCCGACAACTGAAGCTTTCTTT. Translation gives CAWNAYPLPTTEAFF. The entire variable domain, with the stretches around the CDR3 drawn from the reference TRBV30 and TRBJ1-1 proteins, is SQTIHQWPATLVQPVGSPLSLECTVEGTSNPNLYWYRQAAGRGLQLLFYSVGIGQISSEVPQNLSASRPQDRQFILSSKKLLLSDSGFYLCAWNAYPLPTTEAFFGQGTRLTVV.